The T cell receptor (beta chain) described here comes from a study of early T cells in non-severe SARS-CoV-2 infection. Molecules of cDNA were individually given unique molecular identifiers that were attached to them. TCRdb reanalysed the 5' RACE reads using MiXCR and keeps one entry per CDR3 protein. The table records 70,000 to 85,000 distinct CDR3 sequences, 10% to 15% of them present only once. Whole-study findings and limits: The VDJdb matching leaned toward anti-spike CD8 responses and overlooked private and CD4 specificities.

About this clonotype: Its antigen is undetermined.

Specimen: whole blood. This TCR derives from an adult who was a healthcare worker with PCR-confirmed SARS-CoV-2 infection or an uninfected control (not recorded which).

The CDR3 loop reads CASSGVFGDTQYF. CDR3 DNA sequence: TGTGCCAGCAGTGGTGTCTTTGGGGATACGCAGTATTTT. The chain uses TRBV6-1 and TRBJ2-3; no firm D call. This CDR3 has 13 residues. V lost 4 bases and J 6 bases, leaving 11 bases between the germline ends. Germline lookup yields CDR1 MNHNS and CDR2 SASEGT.